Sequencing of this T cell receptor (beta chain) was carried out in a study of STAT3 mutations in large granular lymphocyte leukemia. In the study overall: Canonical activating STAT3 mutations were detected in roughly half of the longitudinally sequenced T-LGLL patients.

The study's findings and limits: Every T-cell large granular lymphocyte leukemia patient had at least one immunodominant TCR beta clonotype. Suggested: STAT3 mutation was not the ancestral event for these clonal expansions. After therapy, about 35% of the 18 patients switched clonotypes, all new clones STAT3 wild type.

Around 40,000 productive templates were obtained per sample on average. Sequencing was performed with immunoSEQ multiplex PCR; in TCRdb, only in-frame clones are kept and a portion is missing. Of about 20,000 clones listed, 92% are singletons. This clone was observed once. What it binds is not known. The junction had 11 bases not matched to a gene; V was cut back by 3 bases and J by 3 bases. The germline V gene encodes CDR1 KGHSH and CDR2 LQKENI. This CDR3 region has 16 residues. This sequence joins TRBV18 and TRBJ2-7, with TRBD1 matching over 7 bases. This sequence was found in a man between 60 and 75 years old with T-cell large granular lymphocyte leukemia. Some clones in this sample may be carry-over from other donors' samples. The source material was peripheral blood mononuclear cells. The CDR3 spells CASSPIYGTADYEQYF. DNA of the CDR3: TGTGCCAGCTCACCGATCTACGGGACAGCGGACTACGAGCAGTACTTC.